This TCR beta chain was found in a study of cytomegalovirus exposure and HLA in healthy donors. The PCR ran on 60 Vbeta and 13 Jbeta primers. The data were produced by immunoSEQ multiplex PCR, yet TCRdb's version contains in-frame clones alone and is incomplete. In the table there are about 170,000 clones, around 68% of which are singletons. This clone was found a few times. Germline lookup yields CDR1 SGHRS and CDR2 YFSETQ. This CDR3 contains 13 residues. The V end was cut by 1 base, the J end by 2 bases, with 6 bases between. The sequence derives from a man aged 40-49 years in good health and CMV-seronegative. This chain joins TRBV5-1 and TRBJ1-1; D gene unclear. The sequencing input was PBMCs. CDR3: CASSLTTNTEAFF. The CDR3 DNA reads TGCGCCAGCAGCTTGACGACTAACACTGAAGCTTTCTTT.